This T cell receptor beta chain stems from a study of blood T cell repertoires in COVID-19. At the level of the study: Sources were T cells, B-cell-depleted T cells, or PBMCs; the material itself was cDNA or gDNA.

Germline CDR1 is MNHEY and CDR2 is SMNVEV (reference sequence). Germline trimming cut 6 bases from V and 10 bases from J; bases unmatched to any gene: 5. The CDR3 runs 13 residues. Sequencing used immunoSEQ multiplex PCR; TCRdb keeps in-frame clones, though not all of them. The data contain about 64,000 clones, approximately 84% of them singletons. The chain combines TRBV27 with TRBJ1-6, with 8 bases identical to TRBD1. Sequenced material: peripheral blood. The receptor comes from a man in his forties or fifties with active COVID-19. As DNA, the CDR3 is TGTGCCAGCAGCAGGACAGGGAACTCACCCCTCCACTTT. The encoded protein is CASSRTGNSPLHF.